These 7 T cell receptor beta chains came from one sample sequenced in a study of T cell responses to AZD1222 COVID-19 vaccine. The data were produced by immunoSEQ multiplex PCR, yet TCRdb's version contains in-frame clones alone and is incomplete. The sample lists 100,000 to 150,000 clones; around 90% were seen once. The specimen comprised peripheral blood, sampled on day 0 of AZD1222 vaccination. The receptor source for this set is an adult in good health.

V and J are TRBV7-2 and TRBJ1-3; TRBD1 might be the D (5 bases). The ends were cut back, 0 bases at V and 0 bases at J, with 6 bases in the middle. The germline V gene has CDR1 SGHTA and CDR2 FQGNSA. This CDR3 has 15 amino acids. The CDR3 sequence: CASSLADSSGNTIYF. The CDR3 region has the DNA TGTGCCAGCAGCTTAGCCGACAGCTCTGGAAACACCATATATTTT.

V and J are TRBV5-1 and TRBJ1-3; D not resolved. Looked up from germline, CDR1 is SGHRS and CDR2 is YFSETQ. The CDR3 covers 15 residues. V gave up 4 bases and J gave up 2 bases, with 13 bases separating them. CDR3 sequence reads: CASSQGKGAGNTIYF. Written as DNA, the CDR3 is TGCGCCAGCAGCCAAGGCAAGGGCGCTGGAAACACCATATATTTT.

The gene calls are TRBV19 and TRBJ2-7, with TRBD1 matching 12 bases. Trimming cost V 6 bases and J 5 bases; bases outside gene matches: 2. Germline V gene lookup returns CDR1 LNHDA and CDR2 SQIVND (reference sequence). This CDR3 is built from 13 residues. CDR3 nucleotide sequence: TGTGCCAGTAGAGGGACAGGGGGCAACGAGCAGTACTTC. It codes for CASRGTGGNEQYF.

V is TRBV5-1 and J is TRBJ1-4, with a possible D match to TRBD1 (5 bases). Trimming took off 3 bases at V and 5 bases at J, with 11 bases between the two ends. CDR1 is SGHRS, CDR2 YFSETQ, per germline. The CDR3 is 14 residues long. As DNA, the CDR3 is TGCGCCAGCAGCTCAACAGGATCAAATGAAAAACTGTTTTTT. The encoded protein is CASSSTGSNEKLFF.

The chain has TRBV25-1 and TRBJ1-2; no clear D. Germline values: CDR1 MGHDK, CDR2 SYGVNS. Between the trimmed V and J ends, which lost 4 bases and 4 bases, there was a span of 16 bases. CDR3 length: 15 residues. The CDR3, as DNA: TGTGCCAGCAGTGTCGGGCGGGAGGGAATCTATGGCTACACCTTC. Amino acid sequence: CASSVGREGIYGYTF.

The chain recombines TRBV9 with TRBJ2-2; tentative D call: TRBD2 (6 bases). The CDR3 length is 15 residues. Trimming took off 0 bases at V and 6 bases at J, with 12 bases between the two ends. Per the germline V gene, CDR1 is SGDLS and CDR2 is YYNGEE. This CDR3 reads CASSVGPGDAGELFF. CDR3 DNA sequence: TGTGCCAGCAGCGTAGGGCCGGGGGATGCCGGGGAGCTGTTTTTT.

The J gene is TRBJ2-7, the V gene TRBV14; D ambiguous. CDR1 is SGHDN and CDR2 is FVKESK in the germline V gene. This CDR3 has 12 amino acids. The ends were cut back, 1 base at V and 7 bases at J, with 8 bases in the middle. As DNA, the CDR3 is TGTGCCAGCAGCCAAGTGTGGGGTGAGCAGTACTTC. Translation gives CASSQVWGEQYF.